This T cell receptor (beta chain) appears in the sequencing data of a study of metastatic and nonmetastatic thyroid tumors. MiXCR re-clonotyped the PCR reads for TCRdb. The data hold tens of thousands of clones, with roughly 13% observed a single time. Until they underwent thyroid surgery, no patient had received any treatment. Concerning this clone: A much larger clone differs by one base, so this may be a read error.

This clonotype originated in a female donor with papillary thyroid cancer or a benign thyroid nodule (not recorded which). Some clones in this sample may be carry-over from other donors' samples. Sequencing input: blood.

The CDR3 is CASSPGGLEGAYNEQFF. The DNA for the CDR3 is TGTGCCAGCAGCCCAGGGGGCCTAGAGGGAGCCTACAATGAGCAGTTCTTC. V usage is TRBV7-9 and J usage is TRBJ2-1; 8 bases align to TRBD1. Germline assignment: CDR1 SEHNR and CDR2 FQNEAQ (reference sequence). Trimming took 5 bases from V and 2 from J; bases not matched to a gene: 11. The CDR3 loop spans 17 amino acids. The variable domain in full, completed from reference TRBV7-9 and TRBJ2-1, reads DTGVSQNPRHKITKRGQNVTFRCDPISEHNRLYWYRQTLGQGPEFLTYFQNEAQLEKSRLLSDRFSAERPKGSFSTLEIQRTEQGDSAMYLCASSPGGLEGAYNEQFFGPGTRLTVL.